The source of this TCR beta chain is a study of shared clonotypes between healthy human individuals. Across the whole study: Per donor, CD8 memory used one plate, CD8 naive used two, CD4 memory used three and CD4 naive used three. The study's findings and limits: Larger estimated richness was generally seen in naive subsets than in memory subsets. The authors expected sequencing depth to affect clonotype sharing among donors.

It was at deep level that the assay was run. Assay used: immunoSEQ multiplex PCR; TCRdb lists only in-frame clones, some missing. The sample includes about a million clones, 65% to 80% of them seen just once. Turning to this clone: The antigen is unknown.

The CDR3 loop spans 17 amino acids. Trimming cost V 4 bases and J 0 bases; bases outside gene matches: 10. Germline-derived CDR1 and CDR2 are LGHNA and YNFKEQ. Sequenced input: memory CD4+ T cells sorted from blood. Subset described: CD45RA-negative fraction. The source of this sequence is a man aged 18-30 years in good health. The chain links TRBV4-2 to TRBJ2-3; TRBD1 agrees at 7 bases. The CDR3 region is CASSRRIIQGSTDTQYF. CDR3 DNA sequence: TGTGCCAGCAGCCGACGGATTATACAGGGGAGCACAGATACGCAGTATTTT.